This T cell receptor beta chain was observed in a study of T cells in Graves' hyperthyroidism and ophthalmopathy. On the study more broadly: The initial diagnosis was the point when peripheral blood was collected, ahead of any treatment.

Study-wide findings and caveats: Stable hyperthyroidism and ophthalmopathy were separated using 13 V-J signatures.

There are a few counts of this clonotype. The antigen is undetermined. The junction shows a germline mismatch at one end, possibly a read error. From RNA transcripts, TCR beta CDR3 regions were amplified. TCR CDR3 regions were first amplified by RT-PCR with HTBI primers. From the multiplex PCR reads, TCRdb called clonotypes with MiXCR, one entry per CDR3 protein. The top ten hold less than 55% of the sample, which has hundreds of thousands of distinct CDR3 sequences, 20% seen once. CDR3 length equals 15 residues. Germline CDR1 reads LGHDT; CDR2 reads YNNKEL (reference sequence). The rearrangement uses TRBV3-1 and TRBJ2-7, with D possibly being TRBD2 (5 bases). The source material was blood. The source is a man aged 35-49 years with Graves' ophthalmopathy. The CDR3 spells CASSQAFRGSYEQYF. In DNA, the CDR3 is TGCGCCAGCAGCCAAGCGTTCCGAGGGTCCTACGAGCAGTACTTC.